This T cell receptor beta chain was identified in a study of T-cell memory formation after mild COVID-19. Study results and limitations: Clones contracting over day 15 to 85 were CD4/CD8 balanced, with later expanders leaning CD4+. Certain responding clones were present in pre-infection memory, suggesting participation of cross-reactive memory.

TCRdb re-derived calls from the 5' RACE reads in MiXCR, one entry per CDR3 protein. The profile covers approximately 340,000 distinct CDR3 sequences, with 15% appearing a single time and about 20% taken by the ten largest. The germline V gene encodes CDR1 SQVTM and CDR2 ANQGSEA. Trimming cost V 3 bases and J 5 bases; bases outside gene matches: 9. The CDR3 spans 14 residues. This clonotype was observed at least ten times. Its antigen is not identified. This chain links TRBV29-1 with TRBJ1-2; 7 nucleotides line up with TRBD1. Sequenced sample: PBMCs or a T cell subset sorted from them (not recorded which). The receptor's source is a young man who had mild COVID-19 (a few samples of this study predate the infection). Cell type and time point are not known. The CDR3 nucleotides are TGCAGCGTTGACGTAGGGGGCGTACGGTATGGCTACACCTTC. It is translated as CSVDVGGVRYGYTF.